Reported below is one T cell receptor (beta chain). Its target is not known. Sequenced by immunoSEQ multiplex PCR; TCRdb stores in-frame clones only, minus some. The data contain 75,000 to 100,000 clones, more than 80% of them singletons. Patients who had autoimmune disease history or got systemic immunosuppression were left out. V trimming: 3 bases; J trimming: 8 bases; junction bases outside the gene matches: 7. CDR3 size: 15 residues. Germline CDR1 reads SGHVS; CDR2 reads FQNEAQ. The source of the sample is a study of OX40 agonist ivuxolimab in advanced cancers. Across the study: The dose-escalation group included hepatocellular carcinoma, melanoma, renal cell carcinoma and head and neck cancer.

Overall study findings and caveats: CD4+ and CD8+ blood T cells expanded clonally by week 6 at 0.1 to 3.0 mg/kg. In the expanded peripheral T cells, antigen specificity was never determined.

The rearrangement links TRBV7-8 to TRBJ2-1; 10 bases fit TRBD1. This clonotype originated in an adult with an advanced solid tumor such as melanoma, head and neck, liver or kidney cancer. This sample comprised CD4+ or CD8+ T cells sorted from blood, obtained in a trial of the OX40 agonist ivuxolimab. The DNA for the CDR3 is TGTGCCAGCAGCTTCCGGGACAGGGGTACGTATGAGCAGTTCTTC. It encodes CASSFRDRGTYEQFF.